This entry concerns a single TCR beta chain. What it binds is not known. Produced via immunoSEQ multiplex PCR; TCRdb's table is partial and in-frame only. The profile shows fewer than 150,000 clones, around 88% of them singletons. CDR1 is SQVTM, CDR2 ANQGSEA, per germline. The length of the CDR3 is 14 residues. V was pared by 2 bases and J by 0 bases, with 9 bases between. This sample is part of a study of T cell responses to AZD1222 COVID-19 vaccine. General study points: Spike-specific TCR breadth and depth both grew after two AZD1222 doses.

This chain links TRBV29-1 with TRBJ2-3; D is perhaps TRBD1 (6 bases). The sequenced sample was peripheral blood, obtained on day 0 of AZD1222 vaccination. The source of this sequence is an adult in good health. Here the CDR3 DNA reads TGCAGCGTTGAAAGGACAGCTAGCACAGATACGCAGTATTTT. Translated, it gives CSVERTASTDTQYF.